These 31 T cell receptor beta chains share one sample of origin, sequenced in a study of T-cell memory formation after mild COVID-19. TCRdb called the 5' RACE reads again in MiXCR, with one record for every CDR3 protein. This sample has around 150,000 distinct CDR3 sequences, with approximately 14% found just once. The sample was PBMCs or a T cell subset sorted from them (not recorded which). Receptors were obtained from an adult woman who had mild COVID-19 (a few samples of this study predate the infection). Cell type and time point are not known.

This clonotype turned up a few times. This chain connects TRBV29-1 to TRBJ2-3, with D tentatively TRBD1 or TRBD2 (7 bases each). CDR3 length: 15 amino acids. Germline-derived CDR1 and CDR2 are SQVTM and ANQGSEA. Trimming shortened V by 2 bases and J by 3 bases, and 15 bases separated the two germline ends. Here the CDR3 reads CSVEKGAGATDTQYF. The CDR3 bases are TGCAGCGTTGAAAAGGGGGCGGGAGCAACAGATACGCAGTATTTT.

This clonotype was seen a handful of times. The chain employs TRBV3-1 and TRBJ1-5; D is uncertain. V lost 4 bases and J lost 10, with 17 bases in between. Germline V CDR1 and CDR2: LGHDT, YNNKEL (reference sequence). The CDR3 has 14 amino acids. CDR3: CASSPAGRISPQHF. The CDR3 region has the DNA TGTGCCAGCAGCCCTGCCGGAAGGATCAGCCCCCAGCATTTT.

This CDR3 reads CASSLGVAEDYEQYF. In DNA form, the CDR3 reads TGCGCCAGCAGCTTGGGGGTGGCAGAGGACTACGAGCAGTACTTC. The rearrangement joins TRBV5-1 to TRBJ2-7; D gene ambiguous. The germline CDR1 and CDR2 sequences are SGHRS and YFSETQ. The CDR3 runs 15 residues. The germline V and J ends were trimmed by 0 bases and 3 bases, with 13 bases remaining between them.

This clonotype was counted between two and nine times. The CDR3 region is CASSAHNRGLLPYEQYF. CDR3 nucleotides: TGTGCCAGCAGCGCCCATAACAGGGGTCTACTACCCTACGAGCAGTACTTC. V is TRBV7-2 and J is TRBJ2-7; TRBD1 agrees at 7 bases. Trimming took 5 bases from V and 2 from J; bases not matched to a gene: 15. This CDR3 contains 17 residues. Germline V CDR1 and CDR2: SGHTA, FQGNSA.

The table lists this clonotype with a few counts. The genes are TRBV27 and TRBJ2-7, with D perhaps matching TRBD1 (6 bases). The CDR3 is 15 amino acids. Trimming removed 6 bases from V and 3 bases from J, with 18 bases in between. Germline CDR1 is MNHEY and CDR2 is SMNVEV (reference sequence). The CDR3 reads CASSVQGSAFYEQYF. CDR3 nucleotides: TGTGCCAGCAGCGTACAGGGATCTGCCTTCTACGAGCAGTACTTC.

The sample holds a few counts of this clonotype. The rearrangement uses TRBV30 and TRBJ2-1; 9 bases line up with TRBD2. The ends lost 2 bases at V and 7 bases at J; junction bases unmatched: 6. The CDR3 length is 14 residues. Germline V gives CDR1 GTSNPN, CDR2 SVGIG (reference sequence). In nucleotides, the CDR3 is TGTGCCTGGAGTCCTAGCGGGGTCTATAATGAGCAGTTCTTC. This codes for CAWSPSGVYNEQFF.

The chain recombines TRBV12-3 or TRBV12-4 with TRBJ2-3; maybe TRBD1 (6 bases). CDR3 length: 13 residues. V lost 6 bases, J lost 9 bases, and 16 bases lay in between. This CDR3 reads CASSQGTFWTQYF. The CDR3 DNA is TGTGCCAGCAGCCAGGGGACCTTTTGGACGCAGTATTTT.

In this sample, this clonotype turned up a few times. The gene calls are TRBV29-1 and TRBJ2-7; D is uncertain. Germline CDR1 is SQVTM and CDR2 is ANQGSEA. The CDR3 spans 13 residues. V dropped 4 bases and J dropped 3 bases, with 13 bases sitting between them. Here the CDR3 reads CSVVFAGRYEQYF. The CDR3 coding sequence is TGCAGCGTTGTATTCGCAGGCCGCTACGAGCAGTACTTC.

This clonotype was seen only a few times. The chain recombines TRBV14 with TRBJ1-4; 7 bases are shared with TRBD1. Germline V lookup: CDR1 SGHDN, CDR2 FVKESK. The CDR3 runs 16 residues. V shed 5 bases, J shed 7 bases, and the junction held 13 bases outside the gene matches. CDR3: CASSSHRGVMSEKLFF. The CDR3 DNA follows: TGTGCCAGCAGCTCGCACAGGGGAGTGATGAGTGAAAAACTGTTTTTT.

This clonotype occurred a few times. This chain links TRBV30 with TRBJ2-7, with D perhaps matching TRBD1 or TRBD2 (5 bases each). The CDR3 spans 13 residues. Germline CDR1 reads GTSNPN; CDR2 reads SVGIG (reference sequence). V was clipped by 3 bases and J by 3 bases, with 12 bases between them. CDR3 region: CAWRRGRIYEQYF. CDR3 coding DNA: TGTGCCTGGAGAAGGGGACGGATCTACGAGCAGTACTTC.

V gene TRBV30 combines with J gene TRBJ2-2; D is perhaps TRBD1 (5 bases). V lost 1 base to trimming and J lost 7 bases, with 13 bases between them. CDR1 and CDR2 (germline): GTSNPN, SVGIG (reference sequence). This CDR3 comprises 14 residues. CDR3 sequence (DNA): TGTGCCTGGAGTGGGGGCAGTGTTATCGGGGAGCTGTTTTTT. Residues: CAWSGGSVIGELFF.

A few counts support this clonotype. V usage is TRBV12-3 or TRBV12-4 and J usage is TRBJ2-2, with a weak D call TRBD2 (6 bases). The CDR3 length is 15 residues. With 4 bases removed from V and 6 bases from J, the gap between germline ends came to 15 bases. CDR3 sequence (DNA): TGTGCCAGCAGTTCTACTCCGGGGGTTGCCGGGGAGCTGTTTTTT. It specifies CASSSTPGVAGELFF.

J is TRBJ2-1 and V is TRBV4-1; D ambiguous. V lost 2 bases and J 0 bases, leaving 8 bases between the germline ends. Per the germline V gene, CDR1 is MGHRA and CDR2 is YSYEKL. The CDR3 consists of 15 residues. The CDR3 sequence is CASSQFQSSYNEQFF. In nucleotides, the CDR3 is TGCGCCAGCAGCCAATTCCAGAGCTCCTACAATGAGCAGTTCTTC.

This clonotype was seen a few times. The J gene is TRBJ2-1, the V gene TRBV5-1; 14 nucleotides agree with TRBD2. The V segment lost 4 bases and the J segment 8 bases; nucleotides outside the gene matches: 5. The CDR3 contains 15 residues. Germline CDR1 SGHRS, CDR2 YFSETQ. This CDR3 reads CASSQGLAGVDEQFF. The CDR3 DNA sequence: TGCGCCAGCAGCCAGGGACTAGCGGGAGTCGATGAGCAGTTCTTC.

The CDR3 is CASSLGGGGPQETQYF. CDR3 coding DNA: TGTGCCAGCAGCTTAGGAGGCGGGGGCCCCCAAGAGACCCAGTACTTC. The rearrangement uses TRBV7-6 and TRBJ2-5; D possibly corresponds to TRBD2 (7 bases). V was pared by 1 base and J by 1 base, with 13 bases between. The germline V gene encodes CDR1 SGHVS and CDR2 FNYEAQ. The CDR3 runs to 16 residues.

This clonotype came up a few times. V and J are TRBV5-1 and TRBJ1-4; TRBD1 matches at 9 bases. The length of the CDR3 is 14 residues. The V and J ends lost 0 bases and 6 bases, in that order; junction bases with no gene match: 0. CDR1 is SGHRS, CDR2 YFSETQ, per germline. CDR3 protein: CASSLGQGDEKLFF. The CDR3 DNA reads TGCGCCAGCAGCTTGGGACAGGGGGATGAAAAACTGTTTTTT.

The rearrangement uses TRBV29-1 and TRBJ2-1, with D uncertain. Germline V gene sequence: CDR1 SQVTM, CDR2 ANQGSEA. Trimming took off 4 bases at V and 4 bases at J, with 5 bases between the two ends. This CDR3 is built from 11 residues. The CDR3 DNA reads TGCAGCGTTGGGAGTTACAATGAGCAGTTCTTC. It codes for CSVGSYNEQFF.

A word on this clonotype: One end of the junction varies from germline; a read error may be responsible. The chain is built from TRBV7-3 and TRBJ1-1, with 7 nucleotides matching TRBD1. CDR3 length equals 13 residues. Germline V lookup: CDR1 SGHTA, CDR2 FQGTGA. The DNA of the CDR3 is TGTTCCAGCCAAGGACAGGCTAACACTGAAGCTTTCTTT. It translates to CSSQGQANTEAFF.

This clonotype was counted at least ten times. This chain joins TRBV10-3 and TRBJ2-7, with D perhaps given as TRBD1 or TRBD2 (6 bases each). Between the trimmed V and J ends, which lost 10 bases and 3 bases, there was a span of 16 bases. There are 13 residues in the CDR3. Per germline, CDR1 ENHRY and CDR2 SYGVKD. The CDR3 DNA reads as TGTGCCACCCGGGCCGGGGGCAACTACGAGCAGTACTTC. Translation gives CATRAGGNYEQYF.

There are many counts of this clonotype. The chain joins TRBV20-1 to TRBJ2-1; TRBD2 might be the D (6 bases). Looked up from germline, CDR1 is DFQATT and CDR2 is SNEGSKA (reference sequence). CDR3 length: 13 residues. V lost 6 bases, J lost 6 bases, and 15 bases lay in between. The CDR3 DNA is TGCAGTGCCCAAGGGCGGGAACCCAATGAGCAGTTCTTC. Protein product: CSAQGREPNEQFF.

The chain combines TRBV20-1 with TRBJ2-1; 10 bases map to TRBD2. Germline V gene lookup returns CDR1 DFQATT and CDR2 SNEGSKA (reference sequence). There are 14 residues in the CDR3. Germline trimming cut 8 bases from V and 0 bases from J; bases unmatched to any gene: 4. CDR3 coding DNA: TGCAGTATAGCGGGGGGATTCTCCTACAATGAGCAGTTCTTC. The encoded protein is CSIAGGFSYNEQFF.

At least ten counts were recorded for this clonotype. The DNA for the CDR3 is TGTGCCAGCAGTTCGGGGCTGGGGACCCAGTACTTC. As protein: CASSSGLGTQYF. The chain joins TRBV28 to TRBJ2-5, with D perhaps matching TRBD1 or TRBD2 (5 bases each). Between the trimmed V and J ends, which lost 4 bases and 7 bases, there was a span of 10 bases. The germline V gene encodes CDR1 MDHEN and CDR2 SYDVKM. This CDR3 region has 12 residues.

The V and J genes are TRBV7-9 and TRBJ2-7; 8 bases are a match to TRBD1. Trimming at V came to 5 bases and at J to 2 bases, leaving 5 bases not matched to a gene. The germline CDR1 and CDR2 sequences are SEHNR and FQNEAQ (reference sequence). The CDR3 is 14 amino acids. CDR3 residues: CASSQRQGTYEQYF. CDR3 DNA sequence: TGTGCCAGCAGCCAAAGACAGGGGACCTACGAGCAGTACTTC.

The chain couples TRBV5-1 to TRBJ1-4; TRBD1 is a possible D gene (6 bases). V shed 2 bases and J shed 5 bases, with 16 bases lying between them. Germline loops: CDR1 SGHRS, CDR2 YFSETQ. The CDR3 runs to 16 residues. The CDR3 protein is CASSFLTGTLNEKLFF. The CDR3 DNA follows: TGCGCCAGCAGCTTCCTGACCGGGACACTCAATGAAAAACTGTTTTTT.

A few counts support this clonotype. The J gene is TRBJ2-7, the V gene TRBV18; D is unresolved. Germline V gene lookup returns CDR1 KGHSH and CDR2 LQKENI. The CDR3 contains 14 residues. Trimming left V 1 base short and J 1 base short, with 8 bases between. DNA of the CDR3: TGTGCCAGCTCACCACTCACTTCATCCTACGAGCAGTACTTC. It codes for CASSPLTSSYEQYF.

The CDR3 sequence: CASSSYRGTGYGYTF. The CDR3 nucleotides are TGTGCCAGCAGCAGTTACCGGGGAACCGGTTATGGCTACACCTTC. The rearrangement joins TRBV11-2 to TRBJ1-2; D call uncertain. This CDR3 contains 15 residues. Germline CDR1 SGHAT, CDR2 FQNNGV. V lost 5 bases and J lost 5, with 18 bases in between. The full variable domain, its missing parts supplied by reference TRBV11-2 and TRBJ1-2, is EAGVAQSPRYKIIEKRQSVAFWCNPISGHATLYWYQQILGQGPKLLIQFQNNGVVDDSQLPKDRFSAERLKGVDSTLKIQPAKLEDSAVYLCASSSYRGTGYGYTFGSGTRLTVV.

The CDR3 DNA follows: TGTGCCAGCAGCCCTACCTTCAACCCCAGGGGGCGAACGTCACCCCTCCACTTT. It encodes CASSPTFNPRGRTSPLHF. This chain links TRBV7-2 with TRBJ1-6, with 8 nucleotides matching TRBD1. Germline V gene data show CDR1 as SGHTA and CDR2 as FQGNSA. V lost 5 bases to trimming and J lost 10 bases; unmatched junction nucleotides: 19. The CDR3 length is 18 residues.

This clonotype was recorded a few times. The CDR3: CASSPGVGAGGRNQPQHF. CDR3 nucleotides: TGCGCCAGCAGCCCGGGGGTTGGGGCAGGGGGCCGCAATCAGCCCCAGCATTTT. The gene calls are TRBV5-1 and TRBJ1-5, with TRBD1 matching over 8 bases. Germline CDR1 SGHRS, CDR2 YFSETQ. The CDR3 contains 18 residues. The J segment lost 2 bases and the V segment lost 4 bases, leaving 14 bases of the junction unmatched.

This rearrangement joins TRBV19 to TRBJ2-1; 8 bases align to TRBD2. This CDR3 comprises 14 residues. The V and J ends lost 1 base and 4 bases, in that order; junction bases with no gene match: 0. CDR1 and CDR2 (germline): LNHDA, SQIVND (reference sequence). CDR3 loop: CASSIGGGYNEQFF. Written as DNA, the CDR3 is TGTGCCAGTAGTATAGGCGGGGGGTACAATGAGCAGTTCTTC.

This clonotype was recorded a few times. The chain employs TRBV6-5 and TRBJ1-4; 7 bases line up with TRBD1. CDR3 length: 14 residues. Per the germline V gene, CDR1 is MNHEY and CDR2 is SVGAGI. Trimming at V came to 5 bases and at J to 1 base, leaving 1 base not matched to a gene. The CDR3 region has the DNA TGTGCCAGCAGTCCAGGGGGAACTAATGAAAAACTGTTTTTT. Amino acid sequence: CASSPGGTNEKLFF.

This rearrangement joins TRBV11-2 to TRBJ2-2; 7 bases match TRBD2. The CDR3 extends over 15 amino acids. Germline-derived CDR1 and CDR2 are SGHAT and FQNNGV. Trimming cost V 5 bases and J 6 bases; bases outside gene matches: 9. CDR3 sequence reads: CASSPPAGAPGELFF. DNA for the CDR3: TGTGCCAGCAGCCCCCCGGCGGGAGCCCCCGGGGAGCTGTTTTTT.